A single T cell receptor (beta chain) is shown here with its context. These data belong to a study of blood T cell repertoires in COVID-19. This CDR3 contains 13 residues. Germline assignment: CDR1 LGHDT and CDR2 YNNKEL (reference sequence). V was trimmed by 0 bases and J by 6 bases, leaving 8 bases between them. The data were produced by immunoSEQ multiplex PCR, yet TCRdb's version contains in-frame clones alone and is incomplete. The table includes approximately 190,000 clones, 88% detected once. The gene calls are TRBV3-1 (or the pseudogene TRBV3-2) and TRBJ2-5, with D unclear. The source of this sequence is a middle-aged man with active or convalescent COVID-19. Specimen: peripheral blood. The CDR3 DNA reads as TGTGCCAGCAGCCAAGATGTAACACAGACCCAGTACTTC. Translation: CASSQDVTQTQYF.